Sequencing of this T cell receptor beta chain was carried out in a study of T cells after yellow fever vaccination. Overall study results and limits: In post-booster samples, most primary-vaccination clones reappeared (about 97% CD4, roughly 90% CD8).

As TCR cDNA was made by 5'RACE template switching, a universal primer site and UMIs were added. One entry per CDR3 protein results from TCRdb running MiXCR on the 5' RACE reads. There are some 120,000 distinct CDR3 sequences in the sample; 8.4% occur only once, and roughly 25% lies in the top ten. V shed 2 bases and J 3 bases; nucleotides not matched to a gene: 6. The CDR3 consists of 14 residues. In germline, CDR1 is DFQATT, CDR2 SNEGSKA (reference sequence). Comments on this clonotype: What it recognizes is unknown.

The chain combines TRBV20-1 with TRBJ2-7, with TRBD2 identical over 8 bases. This clonotype was obtained from a man aged 30 to 39 who received the YFV17D yellow fever vaccine. Material: CD8+ T cells sorted from PBMCs, obtained 45 days after the yellow fever booster vaccination. CDR3 nucleotides: TGCAGTGCTAGATCGAGCGGGAGCTACTACGAGCAGTACTTC. It specifies CSARSSGSYYEQYF.